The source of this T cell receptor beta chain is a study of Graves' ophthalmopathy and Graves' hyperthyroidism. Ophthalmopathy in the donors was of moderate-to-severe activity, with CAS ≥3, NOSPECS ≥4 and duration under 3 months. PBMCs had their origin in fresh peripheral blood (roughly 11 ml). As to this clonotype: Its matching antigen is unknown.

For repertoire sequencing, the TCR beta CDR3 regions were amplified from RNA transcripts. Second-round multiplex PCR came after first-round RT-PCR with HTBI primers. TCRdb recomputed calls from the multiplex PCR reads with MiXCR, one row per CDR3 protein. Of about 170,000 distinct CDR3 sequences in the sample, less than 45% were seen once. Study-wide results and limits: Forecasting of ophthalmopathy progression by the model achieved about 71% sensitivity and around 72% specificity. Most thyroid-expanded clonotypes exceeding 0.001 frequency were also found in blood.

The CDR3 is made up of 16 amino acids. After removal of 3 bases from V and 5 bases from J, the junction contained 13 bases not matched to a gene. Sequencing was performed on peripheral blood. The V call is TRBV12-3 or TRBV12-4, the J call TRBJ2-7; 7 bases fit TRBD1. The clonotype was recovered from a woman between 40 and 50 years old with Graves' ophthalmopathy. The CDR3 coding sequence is TGTGCCAGCAGTTTTCTAGATGGACAGGCCATGGACGAGCAGTACTTC. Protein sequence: CASSFLDGQAMDEQYF.